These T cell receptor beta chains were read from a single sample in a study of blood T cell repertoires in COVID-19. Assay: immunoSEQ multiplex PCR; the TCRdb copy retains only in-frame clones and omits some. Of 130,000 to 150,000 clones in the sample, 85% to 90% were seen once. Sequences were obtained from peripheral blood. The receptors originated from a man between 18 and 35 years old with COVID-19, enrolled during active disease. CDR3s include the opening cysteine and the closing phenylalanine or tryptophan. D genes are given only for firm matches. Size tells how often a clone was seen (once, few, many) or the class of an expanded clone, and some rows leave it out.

CDR3 DNA: TGTGCCAGCAGTTTAGTGTCCGGGAGGTGGGCCTACGAGCAGTACTTC; CDR3 protein: CASSLVSGRWAYEQYF; D gene: TRBD2; V gene: TRBV28; J gene: TRBJ2-7; clone size: .
CDR3 DNA: TGTGCCAGCAGGGGGGCCATAAGGGTCGGGGAGCTGTTTTTT; CDR3 protein: CASRGAIRVGELFF; D gene: .; V gene: TRBV28; J gene: TRBJ2-2; clone size: .
CDR3 DNA: TGTGCCAGCAGGGAGACAGGGGGTACGCTTGAGCAGTTCTTC; CDR3 protein: CASRETGGTLEQFF; D gene: TRBD1; V gene: TRBV2; J gene: TRBJ2-1; clone size: .
CDR3 DNA: TGTGCCAGCAGTCCCCGTCGGACTAGCGGGAGGGACACCGGGGAGCTGTTTTTT; CDR3 protein: CASSPRRTSGRDTGELFF; D gene: TRBD2; V gene: TRBV28; J gene: TRBJ2-2; clone size: .
CDR3 DNA: TGCGCCAGCAGGCGGGGTGGGGCCGGGGAGCTGTTTTTT; CDR3 protein: CASRRGGAGELFF; D gene: .; V gene: TRBV5-1; J gene: TRBJ2-2; clone size: .
CDR3 DNA: TGCGCCAGCAGCTGGGGGGAAGAGACCCAGTACTTC; CDR3 protein: CASSWGEETQYF; D gene: .; V gene: TRBV5-1; J gene: TRBJ2-5; clone size: .
CDR3 DNA: TGTGCCAGCAGCGAGGATACGGGTCCAGATACGCAGTATTTT; CDR3 protein: CASSEDTGPDTQYF; D gene: .; V gene: TRBV5-8; J gene: TRBJ2-3; clone size: .
CDR3 DNA: TGTGCCAGCAGCTTAGTGGGCAGGAACCCCTACGAGCAGTACTTC; CDR3 protein: CASSLVGRNPYEQYF; D gene: .; V gene: TRBV7-2; J gene: TRBJ2-7; clone size: .
CDR3 DNA: TGCGCCAGCAGGCAGACTAGCGGGGGTCCTAATGAGCAGTTCTTC; CDR3 protein: CASRQTSGGPNEQFF; D gene: TRBD2; V gene: TRBV5-1; J gene: TRBJ2-1; clone size: .
CDR3 DNA: TGTGCCAGCAGCCCTCGGACTAGGGTCCCTCTAGGGGGGGACAATGAGCAGTTCTTC; CDR3 protein: CASSPRTRVPLGGDNEQFF; D gene: .; V gene: TRBV7-2; J gene: TRBJ2-1; clone size: .
CDR3 DNA: TGTGCCAGCACCCCTGAGGTCTCTGGAAACACCATATATTTT; CDR3 protein: CASTPEVSGNTIYF; D gene: .; V gene: TRBV9; J gene: TRBJ1-3; clone size: .
CDR3 DNA: TGTGCCATCTCCCCGCGCTCTAGCGGGAGGTTCGGGGAGCAGTTCTTC; CDR3 protein: CAISPRSSGRFGEQFF; D gene: TRBD2; V gene: TRBV28; J gene: TRBJ2-1; clone size: .
CDR3 DNA: TGTGCCAGCAGATTAAACCACCCGGGACAGACCTACAATGAGCAGTTCTTC; CDR3 protein: CASRLNHPGQTYNEQFF; D gene: TRBD1; V gene: TRBV27; J gene: TRBJ2-1; clone size: .
CDR3 DNA: TGTGCCAGCAGTGAAGCTTCAGGGGTTTGGAAGGGCTACACCTTC; CDR3 protein: CASSEASGVWKGYTF; D gene: .; V gene: TRBV2; J gene: TRBJ1-2; clone size: .
CDR3 DNA: TGTGCCAGCAGGGGGACAGGGACAGATACGCAGTATTTT; CDR3 protein: CASRGTGTDTQYF; D gene: TRBD1; V gene: TRBV28; J gene: TRBJ2-3; clone size: .
CDR3 DNA: TGTGCCAGCAGTCCCTACAGGGGCCCCTACGAGCAGTACTTC; CDR3 protein: CASSPYRGPYEQYF; D gene: TRBD1; V gene: TRBV27; J gene: TRBJ2-7; clone size: .
CDR3 DNA: TGTGCCAGCAGCGTAGCTAGGAACAATGAGCAGTTCTTC; CDR3 protein: CASSVARNNEQFF; D gene: .; V gene: TRBV9; J gene: TRBJ2-1; clone size: .
CDR3 DNA: TGTGCCAGTAGTATACTTGGACAGGGGCCACATCAGCCCCAGCATTTT; CDR3 protein: CASSILGQGPHQPQHF; D gene: TRBD1; V gene: TRBV19; J gene: TRBJ1-5; clone size: .
CDR3 DNA: TGTGCCAGTAGTGGACAGGGGAGGTCCTACAATGAGCAGTTCTTC; CDR3 protein: CASSGQGRSYNEQFF; D gene: TRBD1; V gene: TRBV19; J gene: TRBJ2-1; clone size: .
CDR3 DNA: TGCGCCAGCAGCTTGGGACTAGCGGGCCACACAGATACGCAGTATTTT; CDR3 protein: CASSLGLAGHTDTQYF; D gene: TRBD2; V gene: TRBV5-1; J gene: TRBJ2-3; clone size: .
CDR3 DNA: TGTGCCAGCAGTCGGGAGCGGGAGATCGATGAGCAGTTCTTC; CDR3 protein: CASSREREIDEQFF; D gene: TRBD2; V gene: TRBV28; J gene: TRBJ2-1; clone size: .
CDR3 DNA: TGTGCCAGCAGCCCCCGGGACAGGCTGGGAGGCTACACCTTC; CDR3 protein: CASSPRDRLGGYTF; D gene: TRBD1; V gene: TRBV9; J gene: TRBJ1-2; clone size: .
CDR3 DNA: TGTGCCAGCAGCCCCCTTGGTTGGGGAGACACTGAAGCTTTCTTT; CDR3 protein: CASSPLGWGDTEAFF; D gene: .; V gene: TRBV14; J gene: TRBJ1-1; clone size: few
CDR3 DNA: TGTGCCAGCAACCCAGGGACTAGCATAGCCGGGGAGCTGTTTTTT; CDR3 protein: CASNPGTSIAGELFF; D gene: TRBD2; V gene: TRBV3-1/TRBV3-2; J gene: TRBJ2-2; clone size: .
CDR3 DNA: TGTGCCAGCATAACAGATACGCAGTATTTT; CDR3 protein: CASITDTQYF; D gene: .; V gene: TRBV6-4; J gene: TRBJ2-3; clone size: .
CDR3 DNA: TGTGCCAGCAGCCCCCGGGGCGGGAGGGGGGCAGATACGCAGTATTTT; CDR3 protein: CASSPRGGRGADTQYF; D gene: TRBD2; V gene: TRBV7-3; J gene: TRBJ2-3; clone size: .
CDR3 DNA: TGCAGTGCTAGTTCATTTGGACTGCTGAACTATGGCTACACCTTC; CDR3 protein: CSASSFGLLNYGYTF; D gene: .; V gene: TRBV20-1; J gene: TRBJ1-2; clone size: once
CDR3 DNA: TGTGCCAGCAGTGTAAACAAGTTAGGGACTTCAGCGGAGACCCTTGCTACGCAGTATTTT; CDR3 protein: CASSVNKLGTSAETLATQYF; D gene: .; V gene: TRBV28; J gene: TRBJ2-3; clone size: .
CDR3 DNA: TGCGCCAGCAGCCAGCCGGACTTGGACGAGCAGTTCTTC; CDR3 protein: CASSQPDLDEQFF; D gene: .; V gene: TRBV4-1; J gene: TRBJ2-1; clone size: .
CDR3 DNA: TGCGCCAGCAGCCACCTACCGGCGAGGCGAACAGATACGCAGTATTTT; CDR3 protein: CASSHLPARRTDTQYF; D gene: .; V gene: TRBV4-1; J gene: TRBJ2-3; clone size: .
CDR3 DNA: TGTGCCAGTAGTATACCTTCGGCGGGAGCGCAAAATGAGCAGTTCTTC; CDR3 protein: CASSIPSAGAQNEQFF; D gene: TRBD2; V gene: TRBV19; J gene: TRBJ2-1; clone size: .
CDR3 DNA: TGTGCCAGCAGTTACGGTCTAGCCACCGGGGAGCTGTTTTTT; CDR3 protein: CASSYGLATGELFF; D gene: .; V gene: TRBV6-2/TRBV6-3; J gene: TRBJ2-2; clone size: .
CDR3 DNA: TGTGCCAGCAGACACCGGGACAGCAATAATTCACCCCTCCACTTT; CDR3 protein: CASRHRDSNNSPLHF; D gene: TRBD1; V gene: TRBV2; J gene: TRBJ1-6; clone size: .
CDR3 DNA: TGTGCCACCAGTGACTGGGGGACTAGCGGAAACGAGAATGAGCAGTTCTTC; CDR3 protein: CATSDWGTSGNENEQFF; D gene: TRBD2; V gene: TRBV24-1; J gene: TRBJ2-1; clone size: .
CDR3 DNA: TGTGCCAGCAGCTTAGCTGGGGGGGAAGGAGCGTACTCCTACGAGCAGTACTTC; CDR3 protein: CASSLAGGEGAYSYEQYF; D gene: TRBD2; V gene: TRBV7-9; J gene: TRBJ2-7; clone size: .
CDR3 DNA: TGTGCCAGCAGCTTAATTGCCAGGGAAGACACTGAAGCTTTCTTT; CDR3 protein: CASSLIAREDTEAFF; D gene: .; V gene: TRBV7-3; J gene: TRBJ1-1; clone size: .
CDR3 DNA: TGTGCCATCAGTGAGCCTAGCGGGAGGGCTGGGGATACGCAGTATTTT; CDR3 protein: CAISEPSGRAGDTQYF; D gene: TRBD2; V gene: TRBV10-3; J gene: TRBJ2-3; clone size: .
CDR3 DNA: TGTGCCAGCAGCTTAGATGGGACAGGGACCGATACGCAGTATTTT; CDR3 protein: CASSLDGTGTDTQYF; D gene: TRBD1; V gene: TRBV7-8; J gene: TRBJ2-3; clone size: few
CDR3 DNA: TGTGCCAGCAGCCAAATTAGGGACTCAGAGACCCAGTACTTC; CDR3 protein: CASSQIRDSETQYF; D gene: .; V gene: TRBV3-1/TRBV3-2; J gene: TRBJ2-5; clone size: .
CDR3 DNA: TGTGCCAGCAGTTTACATCTTTGGAAGGGGGCAATGGCAATACAAAGGAGCGAACGGGAGACCCAGTACTTC; CDR3 protein: CASSLHLWKGAMAIQRSERETQYF; D gene: TRBD1; V gene: TRBV28; J gene: TRBJ2-5; clone size: .
CDR3 DNA: TGTGCCAGCAGTCCCGTCGGGGGATTGGACAATGAGCAGTTCTTC; CDR3 protein: CASSPVGGLDNEQFF; D gene: .; V gene: TRBV28; J gene: TRBJ2-1; clone size: .
CDR3 DNA: TGCGCCAGCAGCCAAGACGGGGTTTACACAGATACGCAGTATTTT; CDR3 protein: CASSQDGVYTDTQYF; D gene: .; V gene: TRBV5-1; J gene: TRBJ2-3; clone size: .
CDR3 DNA: TGTGCCAGCAGCCCTCTGGGGCGAGGAGGACAGTATAATTCACCCCTCCACTTT; CDR3 protein: CASSPLGRGGQYNSPLHF; D gene: .; V gene: TRBV5-5; J gene: TRBJ1-6; clone size: .
CDR3 DNA: TGTGCCAGCAGCTTAGGGCCTAGTGCAGCAGATACGCAGTATTTT; CDR3 protein: CASSLGPSAADTQYF; D gene: .; V gene: TRBV7-9; J gene: TRBJ2-3; clone size: once
CDR3 DNA: TGCGCCAGCAGCACCCGAGGGTCCGCTGCCGGGGCCAACGTCCTGACTTTC; CDR3 protein: CASSTRGSAAGANVLTF; D gene: .; V gene: TRBV5-1; J gene: TRBJ2-6; clone size: .
CDR3 DNA: TGTGCCAGCAGAGAGACAGGGGGACATCAGCCCCAGCATTTT; CDR3 protein: CASRETGGHQPQHF; D gene: TRBD1; V gene: TRBV3-1/TRBV3-2; J gene: TRBJ1-5; clone size: .
CDR3 DNA: TGTGCCAGCAGTTTAGGCTCCTGGGGGCGGGCTGGCCAGGATGAGCAGTTCTTC; CDR3 protein: CASSLGSWGRAGQDEQFF; D gene: .; V gene: TRBV28; J gene: TRBJ2-1; clone size: .